These 29 T cell receptor beta chains were all obtained from the same sample, sequenced in a study of CD8+CD57+ T cells in acquired aplastic anemia. It was patients with CD8+CD57+ cell expansion by flow cytometry who were chosen for sequencing. Both TCR beta VDJ combination and CDR3 sequence profiling were carried out. Genomic DNA was the template for this profiling. TCRdb redid the calling of the reads with MiXCR, one entry per CDR3 protein. Of 210,000 or so distinct CDR3 sequences in the sample, approximately 51% were seen once. The sample taken for sequencing was sorted CD4+, CD8+, or CD8+CD57+ T cells (not recorded which) from PBMCs. These receptors were collected from a human donor with aplastic anemia.

The chain has TRBV19 and TRBJ2-7; D might be TRBD2 (5 bases). V was shortened by 7 bases and J by 5 bases, with 15 bases between the two germline ends. The germline V gene encodes CDR1 LNHDA and CDR2 SQIVND (reference sequence). The CDR3 length is 13 residues. CDR3 sequence (DNA): TGTGCCAGTAATAAAAGCGGTAGGGACGAGCAGTACTTC. Residues: CASNKSGRDEQYF.

This clonotype was seen more than once but under ten times. The rearrangement uses TRBV29-1 and TRBJ2-5; the D gene could be TRBD1 or TRBD2 (5 bases each). V dropped 6 bases and J dropped 4 bases, with 15 bases sitting between them. Looked up from germline, CDR1 is SQVTM and CDR2 is ANQGSEA. The CDR3 runs to 13 residues. CDR3 residues: CSVLRPGRETQYF. CDR3 sequence (DNA): TGCAGCGTCCTAAGGCCAGGGAGAGAGACCCAGTACTTC.

This clonotype was observed many times. The chain carries TRBV12-3 or TRBV12-4 and TRBJ1-1; no reliable D call. This CDR3 has 15 amino acids. V was trimmed by 1 base and J by 1 base, leaving 10 bases between them. The CDR3 DNA reads as TGTGCCAGCAGTTTAGACAGCTTCACGAACACTGAAGCTTTCTTT. Its translation: CASSLDSFTNTEAFF.

This clonotype has just a few counts. This chain uses TRBV15 with TRBJ1-6; D uncertain. From germline, CDR1 is LNHNV and CDR2 YYDKDF (reference sequence). The CDR3 loop spans 16 amino acids. V dropped 3 bases and J dropped 8 bases, with 17 bases sitting between them. CDR3 sequence reads: CATSRGGRRADSPLHF. CDR3 in DNA: TGTGCCACCAGCAGGGGAGGTCGACGGGCCGATTCACCCCTCCACTTT.

V is TRBV10-3 and J is TRBJ2-1, with TRBD2 matching over 16 bases. Per the germline V gene, CDR1 is ENHRY and CDR2 is SYGVKD. The CDR3 runs to 16 residues. J gave up 4 bases and V 7 bases, and 4 bases lay outside the gene matches. CDR3 in DNA: TGTGCCATCAAAGGGACTAGCGGGGGGGCGTACAATGAGCAGTTCTTC. It is translated as CAIKGTSGGAYNEQFF.

This clonotype was observed a few times. The CDR3 nucleotides are TGTGCCAGCAGCCAAGGGGGCAATCCCTCGGGGGAGCAGTACTTC. Amino acid sequence: CASSQGGNPSGEQYF. The chain links TRBV3-1 to TRBJ2-7; D tentatively reads TRBD1 or TRBD2 (5 bases each). Germline V gives CDR1 LGHDT, CDR2 YNNKEL (reference sequence). With 1 base removed from V and 7 bases from J, the gap between germline ends came to 17 bases. This CDR3 comprises 15 residues.

This clonotype showed up many times. V and J are TRBV24-1 and TRBJ1-5; D might be TRBD1 (5 bases). CDR3 length: 13 amino acids. V dropped 3 bases and J dropped 5 bases, with 7 bases sitting between them. Germline-derived CDR1 and CDR2 are KGHDR and SFDVKD. The CDR3 nucleotides are TGTGCCACCAGTGATGTAGGGGATCAGCCCCAGCATTTT. This translates into CATSDVGDQPQHF.

The CDR3 loop reads CAISGEDPYEQYF. CDR3 DNA sequence: TGTGCCATCAGTGGGGAGGACCCCTACGAGCAGTACTTC. V and J are TRBV10-3 and TRBJ2-7, with D possibly TRBD2 on 6 matching bases. V gave up 4 bases and J gave up 2 bases, with 9 bases separating them. This CDR3 comprises 13 residues. CDR1 and CDR2 (germline): ENHRY, SYGVKD.

This chain connects TRBV7-2 to TRBJ2-5; D may be TRBD1 (6 bases). Germline CDR1 reads SGHTA; CDR2 reads FQGNSA. This CDR3 has 14 residues. V was cut by 0 bases and J by 4 bases, with 9 bases left in between. CDR3 amino acids: CASSLAVGAETQYF. As DNA, the CDR3 is TGTGCCAGCAGCTTAGCGGTGGGGGCAGAGACCCAGTACTTC. Complete variable domain (other parts from reference TRBV7-2 and TRBJ2-5): GAGVSQSPSNKVTEKGKDVELRCDPISGHTALYWYRQSLGQGLEFLIYFQGNSAPDKSGLPSDRFSAERTGGSVSTLTIQRTQQEDSAVYLCASSLAVGAETQYFGPGTRLLVL.

This clonotype was observed at least ten times. The chain links TRBV12-3 or TRBV12-4 to TRBJ2-4; D unclear. There are 15 residues in the CDR3. The germline V and J ends were trimmed by 5 bases and 6 bases, with 17 bases remaining between them. The DNA for the CDR3 is TGTGCCAGCAGTGACCCGGGCCGCGGTCGAAACATTCAGTACTTC. This encodes CASSDPGRGRNIQYF.

The chain recombines TRBV19 with TRBJ2-2, with TRBD2 as a possible D gene (5 bases). The CDR3 has 18 amino acids. The germline V and J ends were trimmed by 4 bases and 0 bases, with 18 bases remaining between them. The germline V gene encodes CDR1 LNHDA and CDR2 SQIVND (reference sequence). The CDR3 bases are TGTGCCAGTAGTACCGCGGAAGCGGAGTACTCGAACACCGGGGAGCTGTTTTTT. The encoded protein is CASSTAEAEYSNTGELFF.

Worth noting for this clonotype: Given a much more abundant clone one base away, this may be a read error. V is TRBV2 and J is TRBJ1-6; D not resolved. CDR3 length: 15 amino acids. Germline V lookup: CDR1 SNHLY, CDR2 FYNNEI. The CDR3 sequence: CAWSALPSYSSPLHF. CDR3 nucleotides: TGTGCCTGGAGTGCATTACCCTCCTATAGTTCACCCCTCCACTTT.

This clonotype was recorded many times. The J gene is TRBJ2-5, the V gene TRBV20-1; TRBD1 might be the D (5 bases). The CDR3 covers 14 residues. Germline V CDR1 and CDR2: DFQATT, SNEGSKA (reference sequence). The ends were cut back, 0 bases at V and 5 bases at J, with 13 bases in the middle. The CDR3 nucleotides are TGCAGTGCTAGAGATCTCAGGGTAGGGGAGACCCAGTACTTC. Protein sequence: CSARDLRVGETQYF.

A word on this clonotype: This may stem from a read error, because a much larger clone lies one nucleotide away. In nucleotides, the CDR3 is TGTGCCAGCGGCCCGGTAGAGGGGAGAAACACCATATATTTT. Translation gives CASGPVEGRNTIYF. The chain employs TRBV7-9 and TRBJ1-3; TRBD1 might be the D (5 bases). Trimming stripped 8 bases from V and 5 bases from J, with 16 bases between. CDR3 length equals 14 residues. The germline gives CDR1 SEHNR, CDR2 FQNEAQ (reference sequence).

The chain recombines TRBV5-8 with TRBJ2-7; D unresolved. This CDR3 has 14 amino acids. Trimming removed 2 bases at V and 2 bases at J, with 11 bases between. Germline values: CDR1 SGHTS, CDR2 YDEGEE. The CDR3 DNA reads as TGTGCCAGCAGCTTAGTAGACGCGACCTACGAGCAGTACTTC. Its protein is CASSLVDATYEQYF.

The gene calls are TRBV29-1 and TRBJ2-2; 10 bases agree with TRBD1. CDR1 and CDR2 from the germline V gene are SQVTM and ANQGSEA. V lost 7 bases to trimming and J lost 5 bases; unmatched junction nucleotides: 13. This CDR3 has 16 residues. This CDR3 reads CSARRDRGLLTGELFF. CDR3 in DNA: TGCAGCGCCCGCCGGGACAGGGGACTTTTAACCGGGGAGCTGTTTTTT.

The sample holds many counts of this clonotype. The chain carries TRBV7-2 and TRBJ2-3; 9 nucleotides agree with TRBD1. Per germline, CDR1 SGHTA and CDR2 FQGNSA. The length of the CDR3 is 16 residues. The V and J ends lost 1 base and 1 base, in that order; junction bases with no gene match: 3. The DNA of the CDR3 is TGTGCCAGCAGCTTAGGGGGACAGGGAGGCACAGATACGCAGTATTTT. Translating gives CASSLGGQGGTDTQYF.

There are a few counts of this clonotype. V is TRBV11-3 and J is TRBJ2-1; the D gene is possibly TRBD2 (5 bases). The germline V and J ends were trimmed by 5 bases and 2 bases, with 16 bases remaining between them. The germline gives CDR1 SGHNT, CDR2 YENEEA. This CDR3 contains 16 residues. The CDR3 DNA reads as TGTGCCAGCAGCATCGAGGGTGGGGATGCCTACAATGAGCAGTTCTTC. This gives the protein CASSIEGGDAYNEQFF.

This clonotype has ten or more counts. This chain links TRBV20-1 with TRBJ1-1; D might be TRBD1 (5 bases). This CDR3 is 14 amino acids long. V lost 3 bases and J 3 bases, leaving 14 bases between the germline ends. Germline CDR1 DFQATT, CDR2 SNEGSKA (reference sequence). CDR3 DNA sequence: TGCAGTGCTAGTGGGCAGGGTGGGGACACTGAAGCTTTCTTT. Amino acids: CSASGQGGDTEAFF.

This clonotype showed up many times. The V call is TRBV6-5, the J call TRBJ1-1, with a possible D match to TRBD1 (6 bases). Germline CDR1 and CDR2: MNHEY and SVGAGI. This CDR3 spans 12 amino acids. The V and J ends lost 5 bases and 11 bases respectively, with 15 bases between them. The CDR3 nucleotides are TGTGCCAGCAGTCTACAGGGAAATAAGGCTTTCTTT. It translates to CASSLQGNKAFF.

Points on this clonotype: A much larger clone lies one base from this, so it may be a read error. V gene TRBV5-1 combines with J gene TRBJ2-5; a weak D match, TRBD2 (5 bases). V was trimmed by 2 bases and J by 4 bases, leaving 9 bases between them. The germline V gene has CDR1 SGHRS and CDR2 YFSETQ. This CDR3 region has 13 residues. The CDR3 region has the DNA TGCGCCAGCAGCTTCTTACTAGTAGAGACCCAGTACTTC. Translating it yields CASSFLLVETQYF.

This clonotype was seen more than once but under ten times. Given a much more abundant clone one base away, this may be a read error. The chain combines TRBV12-3 or TRBV12-4 with TRBJ1-1; D gene ambiguous. This CDR3 comprises 12 residues. CDR3 residues: CASSGPNTEASF. The CDR3 nucleotides are TGTGCCAGCAGCGGTCCAAACACTGAAGCTTCCTTT.

Worth noting for this clonotype: This may be a read error, as it is one base from a much larger clone. The gene calls are TRBV7-8 and TRBJ2-3; unclear D gene. CDR1 SGHVS and CDR2 FQNEAQ come from the germline V gene. The CDR3 covers 11 residues. This CDR3 is CAGSYGDTQYF. The CDR3 DNA reads TGTGCCGGCAGCTATGGGGATACGCAGTATTTT. The full variable domain, its missing parts supplied by reference TRBV7-8 and TRBJ2-3, is GAGVSQSPRYKVAKRGQDVALRCDPISGHVSLFWYQQALGQGPEFLTYFQNEAQLDKSGLPSDRFFAERPEGSVSTLKIQRTQQEDSAVYLCAGSYGDTQYFGPGTRLTVL.

This clonotype was seen many times. The chain recombines TRBV3-1 with TRBJ1-6; 9 bases map to TRBD1. CDR1 LGHDT and CDR2 YNNKEL come from the germline V gene (reference sequence). The CDR3 is made up of 16 amino acids. Trimming at V came to 4 bases and at J to 5 bases, leaving 6 bases not matched to a gene. CDR3 residues: CASSPLRTGDNSPLHF. CDR3 sequence (DNA): TGTGCCAGCAGCCCCTTAAGGACAGGGGATAATTCACCCCTCCACTTT.

The chain recombines TRBV27 with TRBJ1-6; D unclear. The CDR3 is 12 residues long. V shed 5 bases and J shed 9 bases, with 8 bases lying between them. Germline CDR1 is MNHEY and CDR2 is SMNVEV (reference sequence). CDR3 region: CASSLQSSPLHF. CDR3 nucleotide sequence: TGTGCCAGCAGTCTACAGAGTTCACCCCTCCACTTT.

The rearrangement uses TRBV7-9 and TRBJ2-7; 7 nucleotides match TRBD1. After removal of 5 bases from V and 1 base from J, the junction contained 5 bases not matched to a gene. In germline, CDR1 is SEHNR, CDR2 FQNEAQ (reference sequence). The length of the CDR3 is 14 residues. The CDR3 DNA follows: TGTGCCAGCAGCCCTCAGGGGGAATCCTACGAGCAGTACTTC. It specifies CASSPQGESYEQYF.

The J gene is TRBJ2-7, the V gene TRBV15; perhaps TRBD2 as D (5 bases). V lost 0 bases to trimming and J lost 3 bases, with 6 bases between them. Germline loops: CDR1 LNHNV, CDR2 YYDKDF (reference sequence). The CDR3 is 13 residues long. CDR3 coding DNA: TGTGCCACCAGCAGAGAGGGGAGCTACGAGCAGTACTTC. Translating it yields CATSREGSYEQYF.

The sample holds many counts of this clonotype. This chain links TRBV19 with TRBJ1-5; D not resolved. The ends were cut back, 4 bases at V and 2 bases at J, with 15 bases in the middle. Germline CDR1 is LNHDA and CDR2 is SQIVND (reference sequence). This CDR3 region has 16 residues. The CDR3 coding sequence is TGTGCCAGTAGTAGGGATGGCGTTTGGGGCAATCAGCCCCAGCATTTT. It specifies CASSRDGVWGNQPQHF.

The chain is built from TRBV15 and TRBJ1-2; D not resolved. This CDR3 has 16 residues. V lost 3 bases and J lost 7, with 21 bases in between. In germline, CDR1 is LNHNV, CDR2 YYDKDF (reference sequence). CDR3 loop: CATSRAVGSTFLGYTF. The CDR3 DNA is TGTGCCACCAGCAGGGCAGTGGGGAGTACCTTCCTTGGCTACACCTTC.